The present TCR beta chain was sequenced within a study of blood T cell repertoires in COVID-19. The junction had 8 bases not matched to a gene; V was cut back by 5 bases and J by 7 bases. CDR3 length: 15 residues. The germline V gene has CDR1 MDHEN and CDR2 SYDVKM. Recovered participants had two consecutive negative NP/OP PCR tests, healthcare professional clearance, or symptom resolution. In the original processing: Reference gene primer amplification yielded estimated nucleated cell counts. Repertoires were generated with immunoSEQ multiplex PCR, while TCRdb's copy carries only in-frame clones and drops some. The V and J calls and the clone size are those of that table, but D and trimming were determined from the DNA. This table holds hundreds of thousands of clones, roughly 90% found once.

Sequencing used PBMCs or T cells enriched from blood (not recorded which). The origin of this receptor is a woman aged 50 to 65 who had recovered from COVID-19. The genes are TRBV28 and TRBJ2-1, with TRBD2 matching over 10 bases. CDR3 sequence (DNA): TGTGCCAGCAGTCTTAGCGGGAGGATCGGGAATGAGCAGTTCTTC. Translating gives CASSLSGRIGNEQFF.